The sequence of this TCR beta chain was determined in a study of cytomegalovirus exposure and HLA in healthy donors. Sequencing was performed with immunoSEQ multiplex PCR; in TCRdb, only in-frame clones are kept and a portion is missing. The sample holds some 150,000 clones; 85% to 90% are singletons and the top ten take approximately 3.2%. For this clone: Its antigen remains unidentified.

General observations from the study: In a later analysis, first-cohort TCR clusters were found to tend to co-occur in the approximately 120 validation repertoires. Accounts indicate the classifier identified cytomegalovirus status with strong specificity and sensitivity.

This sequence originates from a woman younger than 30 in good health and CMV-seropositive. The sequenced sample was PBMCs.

The chain's CDR3 is CASSETGSGANVLTF. The CDR3, as DNA: TGTGCCAGCAGTGAGACAGGGTCTGGGGCCAACGTCCTGACTTTC. The chain has TRBV6-4 and TRBJ2-6; 7 bases are shared with TRBD1. After removal of 3 bases from V and 1 base from J, the junction contained 0 bases not matched to a gene. This CDR3 region has 15 residues. CDR1 is MRHNA, CDR2 SNTAGT, per germline.